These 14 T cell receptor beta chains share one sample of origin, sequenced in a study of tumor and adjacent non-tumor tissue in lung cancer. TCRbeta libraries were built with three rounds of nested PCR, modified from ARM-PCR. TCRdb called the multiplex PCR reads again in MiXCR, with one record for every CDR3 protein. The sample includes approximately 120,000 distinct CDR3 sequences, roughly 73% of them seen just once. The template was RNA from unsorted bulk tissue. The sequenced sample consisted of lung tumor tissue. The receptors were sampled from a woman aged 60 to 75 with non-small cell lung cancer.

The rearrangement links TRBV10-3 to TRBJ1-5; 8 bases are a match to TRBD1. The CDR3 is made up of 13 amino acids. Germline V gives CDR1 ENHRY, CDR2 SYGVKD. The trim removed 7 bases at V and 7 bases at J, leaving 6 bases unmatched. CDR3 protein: CAITGGQGQPQHF. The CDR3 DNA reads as TGTGCCATCACTGGAGGACAGGGCCAGCCCCAGCATTTT.

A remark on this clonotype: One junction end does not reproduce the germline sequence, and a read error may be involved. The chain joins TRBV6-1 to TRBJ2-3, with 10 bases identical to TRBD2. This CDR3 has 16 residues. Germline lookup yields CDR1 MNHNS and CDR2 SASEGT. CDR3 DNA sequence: TGTGCCAGCAGTGAATTATCAGCGGGAGGGAGGGATACGCACTATTTT. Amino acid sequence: CASSELSAGGRDTHYF.

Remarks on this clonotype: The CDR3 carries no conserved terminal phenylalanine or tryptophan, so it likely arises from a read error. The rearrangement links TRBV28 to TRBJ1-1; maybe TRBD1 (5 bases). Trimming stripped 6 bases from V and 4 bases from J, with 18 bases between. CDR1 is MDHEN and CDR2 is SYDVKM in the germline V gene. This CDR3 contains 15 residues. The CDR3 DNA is TGTGCCAGCAGACCAGAGGGACCCACTATCACTGAAGCTTTCTGT. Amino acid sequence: CASRPEGPTITEAFC.

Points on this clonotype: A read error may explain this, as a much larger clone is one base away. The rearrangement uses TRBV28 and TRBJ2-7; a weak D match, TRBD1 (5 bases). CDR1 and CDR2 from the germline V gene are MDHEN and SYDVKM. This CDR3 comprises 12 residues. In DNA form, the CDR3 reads TGTGCCACTTACAGGAATTCCTACGTGCAGTACTTC. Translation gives CATYRNSYVQYF.

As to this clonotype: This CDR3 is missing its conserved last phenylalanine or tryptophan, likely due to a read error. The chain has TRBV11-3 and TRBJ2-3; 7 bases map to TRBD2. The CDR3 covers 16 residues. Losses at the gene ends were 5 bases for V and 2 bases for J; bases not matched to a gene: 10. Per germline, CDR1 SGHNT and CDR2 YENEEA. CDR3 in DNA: TGTGCCAGCAGCACAGGACTAGATGGGGCCACAGATACGCAGTATATT. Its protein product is CASSTGLDGATDTQYI.

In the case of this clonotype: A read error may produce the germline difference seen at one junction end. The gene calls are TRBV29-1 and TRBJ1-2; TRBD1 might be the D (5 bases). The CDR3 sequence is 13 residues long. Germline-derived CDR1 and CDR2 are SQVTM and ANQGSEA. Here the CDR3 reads CSVEEGDVRGHTF. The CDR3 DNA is TGCAGCGTTGAAGAGGGGGACGTGCGTGGCCACACCTTC.

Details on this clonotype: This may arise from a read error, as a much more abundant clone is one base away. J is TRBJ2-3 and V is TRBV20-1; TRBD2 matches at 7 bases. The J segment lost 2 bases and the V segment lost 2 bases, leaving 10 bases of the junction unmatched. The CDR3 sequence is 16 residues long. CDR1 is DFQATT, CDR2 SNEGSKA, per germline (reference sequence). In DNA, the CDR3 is TGCAGTGCTAGATCCCCACACGGGAGGTACACAGATACGCAGTATTTT. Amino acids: CSARSPHGRYTDTQYF.

CDR3: CSARETGVWDQYF. The CDR3, as DNA: TGCAGTGCTAGGGAGACAGGGGTTTGGGACCAGTACTTC. The chain has TRBV20-1 and TRBJ2-5; 8 bases line up with TRBD1. With 3 bases clipped from V and 10 bases from J, the junction kept 10 bases outside the gene matches. The CDR3 covers 13 residues. Germline V lookup: CDR1 DFQATT, CDR2 SNEGSKA (reference sequence).

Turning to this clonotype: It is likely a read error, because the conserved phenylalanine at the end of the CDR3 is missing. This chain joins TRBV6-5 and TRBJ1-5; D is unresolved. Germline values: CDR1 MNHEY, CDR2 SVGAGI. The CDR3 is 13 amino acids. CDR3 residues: CASSYAMGQPQHS. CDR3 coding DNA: TGTGCAAGCAGTTACGCAATGGGACAGCCCCAGCATTCT.

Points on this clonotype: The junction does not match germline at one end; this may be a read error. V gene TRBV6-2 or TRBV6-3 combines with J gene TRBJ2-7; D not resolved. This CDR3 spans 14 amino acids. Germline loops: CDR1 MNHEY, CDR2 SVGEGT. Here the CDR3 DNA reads TGTGCCAGCAGTTACTCCCTGGAAAGTAACGATCAGCACTTC. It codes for CASSYSLESNDQHF.

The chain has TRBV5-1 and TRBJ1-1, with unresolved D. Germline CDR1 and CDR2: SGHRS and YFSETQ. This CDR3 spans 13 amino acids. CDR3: CTNSLAGITEAFF. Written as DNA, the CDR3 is TGCACCAACAGCTTGGCCGGGATCACTGAAGCTTTCTTT.

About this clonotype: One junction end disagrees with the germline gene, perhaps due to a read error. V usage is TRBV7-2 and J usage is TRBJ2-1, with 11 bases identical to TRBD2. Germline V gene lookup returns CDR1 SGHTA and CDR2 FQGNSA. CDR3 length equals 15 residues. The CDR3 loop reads CASSSGTSGGSEQLF. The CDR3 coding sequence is TGTGCCAGCAGCTCCGGGACTAGCGGCGGGAGTGAGCAGCTCTTC. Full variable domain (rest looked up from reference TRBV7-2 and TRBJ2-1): GAGVSQSPSNKVTEKGKDVELRCDPISGHTALYWYRQSLGQGLEFLIYFQGNSAPDKSGLPSDRFSAERTGGSVSTLTIQRTQQEDSAVYLCASSSGTSGGSEQLFGPGTRLTVL.

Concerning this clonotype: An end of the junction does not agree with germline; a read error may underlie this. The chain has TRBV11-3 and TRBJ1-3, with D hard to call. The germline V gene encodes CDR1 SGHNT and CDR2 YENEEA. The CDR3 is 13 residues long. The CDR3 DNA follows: TGTGACATCCGGGAGGACTCTAGAAACACCATATATTTT. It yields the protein CDIREDSRNTIYF.

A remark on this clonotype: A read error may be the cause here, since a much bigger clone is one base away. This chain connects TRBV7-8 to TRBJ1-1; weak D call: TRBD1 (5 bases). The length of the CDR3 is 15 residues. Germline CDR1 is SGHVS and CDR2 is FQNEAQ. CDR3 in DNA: TGTGCCAACAGCTTATCCCGGGACCCCGCTTGGGTAGCTTTCTTT. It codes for CANSLSRDPAWVAFF.